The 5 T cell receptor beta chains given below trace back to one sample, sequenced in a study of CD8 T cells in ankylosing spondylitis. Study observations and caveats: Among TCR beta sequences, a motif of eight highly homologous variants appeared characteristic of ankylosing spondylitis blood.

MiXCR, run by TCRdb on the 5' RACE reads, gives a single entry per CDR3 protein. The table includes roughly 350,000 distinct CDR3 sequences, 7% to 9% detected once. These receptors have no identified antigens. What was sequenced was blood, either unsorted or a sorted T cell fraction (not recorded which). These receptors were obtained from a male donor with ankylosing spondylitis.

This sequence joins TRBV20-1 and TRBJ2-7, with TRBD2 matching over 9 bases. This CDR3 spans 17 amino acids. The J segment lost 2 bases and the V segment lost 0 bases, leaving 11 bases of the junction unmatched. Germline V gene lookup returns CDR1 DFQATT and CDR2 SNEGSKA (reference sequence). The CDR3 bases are TGCAGTGCTAGAGATGTTTTTAAGGCGGGAGGGCCCTACGAGCAGTACTTC. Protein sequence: CSARDVFKAGGPYEQYF.

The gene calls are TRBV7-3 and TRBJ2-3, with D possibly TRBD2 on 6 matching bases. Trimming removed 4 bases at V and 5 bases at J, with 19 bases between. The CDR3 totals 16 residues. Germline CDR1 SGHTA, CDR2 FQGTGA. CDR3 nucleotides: TGTGCCAGCAGCTCCTATGGCGGAGGGCCTGAAGATACGCAGTATTTT. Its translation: CASSSYGGGPEDTQYF.

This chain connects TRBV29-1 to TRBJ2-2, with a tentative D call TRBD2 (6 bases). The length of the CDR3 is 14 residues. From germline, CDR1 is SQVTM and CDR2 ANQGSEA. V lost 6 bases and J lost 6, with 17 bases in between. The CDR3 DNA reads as TGCAGCGTCGCGCCGCGACTAGACGCCGGGGAGCTGTTTTTT. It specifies CSVAPRLDAGELFF.

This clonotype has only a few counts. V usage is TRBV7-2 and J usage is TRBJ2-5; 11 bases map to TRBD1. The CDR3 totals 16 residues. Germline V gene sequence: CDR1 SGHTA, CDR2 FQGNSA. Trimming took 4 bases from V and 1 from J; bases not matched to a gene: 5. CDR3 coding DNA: TGTGCCAGCAGCTCCACCGGGACAGGGGGCCAAGAGACCCAGTACTTC. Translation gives CASSSTGTGGQETQYF.

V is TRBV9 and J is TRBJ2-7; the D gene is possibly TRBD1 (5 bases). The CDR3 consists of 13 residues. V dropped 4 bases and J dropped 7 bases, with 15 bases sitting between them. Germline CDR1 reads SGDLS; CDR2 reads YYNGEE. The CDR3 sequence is CASSPPQGEEQYF. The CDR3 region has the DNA TGTGCCAGCAGCCCCCCCCAGGGCGAGGAGCAGTACTTC.